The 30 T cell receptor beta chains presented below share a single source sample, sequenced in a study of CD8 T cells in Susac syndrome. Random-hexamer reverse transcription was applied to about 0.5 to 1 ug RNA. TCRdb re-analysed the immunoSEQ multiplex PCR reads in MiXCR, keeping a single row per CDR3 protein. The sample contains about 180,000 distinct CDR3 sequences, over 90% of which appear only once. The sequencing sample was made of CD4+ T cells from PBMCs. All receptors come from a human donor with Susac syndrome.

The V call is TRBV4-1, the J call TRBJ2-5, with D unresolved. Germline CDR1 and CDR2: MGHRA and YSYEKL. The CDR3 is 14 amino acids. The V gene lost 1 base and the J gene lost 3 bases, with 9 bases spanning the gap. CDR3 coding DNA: TGCGCCAGCAGCCAAGGAACAAAAAAAGAGACCCAGTACTTC. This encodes CASSQGTKKETQYF.

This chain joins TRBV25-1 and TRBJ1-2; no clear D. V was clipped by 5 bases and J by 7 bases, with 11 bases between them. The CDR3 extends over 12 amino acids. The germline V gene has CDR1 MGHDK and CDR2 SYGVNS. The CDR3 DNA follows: TGTGCCAGCAGTCCAAGGGTGGGTGGCTACACCTTC. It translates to CASSPRVGGYTF.

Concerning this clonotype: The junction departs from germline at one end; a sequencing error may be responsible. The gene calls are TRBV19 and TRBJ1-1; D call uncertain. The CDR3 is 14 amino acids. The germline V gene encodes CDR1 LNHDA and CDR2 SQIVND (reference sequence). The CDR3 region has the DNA TGTGCCAGTAGTGGAGGGCCAATGAACACTGAAGTTTTCTTT. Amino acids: CASSGGPMNTEVFF.

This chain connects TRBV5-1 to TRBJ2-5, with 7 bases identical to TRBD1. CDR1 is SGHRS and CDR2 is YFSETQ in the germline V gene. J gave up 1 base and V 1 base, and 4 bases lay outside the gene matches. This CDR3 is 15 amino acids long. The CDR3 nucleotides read TGCGCCAGCAGCTTGACAGGGACAGCCCAAGAGACCCAGTACTTC. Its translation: CASSLTGTAQETQYF.

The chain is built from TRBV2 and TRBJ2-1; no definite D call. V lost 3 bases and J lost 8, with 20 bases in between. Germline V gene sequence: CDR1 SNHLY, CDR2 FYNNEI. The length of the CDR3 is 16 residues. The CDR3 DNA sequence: TGTGCCAGCAGTGATACCGTTTCGGGTCGGAGATATGAGCAGTTCTTC. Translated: CASSDTVSGRRYEQFF.

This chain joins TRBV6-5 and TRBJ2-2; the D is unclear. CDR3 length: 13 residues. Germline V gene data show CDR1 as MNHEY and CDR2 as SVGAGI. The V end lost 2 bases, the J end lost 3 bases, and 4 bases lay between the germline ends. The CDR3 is CASSYKHTGELFF. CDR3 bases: TGTGCCAGCAGTTACAAGCACACCGGGGAGCTGTTTTTT.

DNA for the CDR3: TGTGCCAGCAGCAGTAACAGGGCCCAAGAAGCTTTCTTT. It specifies CASSSNRAQEAFF. The V call is TRBV6-6, the J call TRBJ1-1, with TRBD1 as a possible D gene (6 bases). Germline V gene lookup returns CDR1 MNHNY and CDR2 SVGAGI (reference sequence). CDR3 length: 13 amino acids. Trimming pared 6 bases from V and 8 bases from J, leaving 16 bases between.

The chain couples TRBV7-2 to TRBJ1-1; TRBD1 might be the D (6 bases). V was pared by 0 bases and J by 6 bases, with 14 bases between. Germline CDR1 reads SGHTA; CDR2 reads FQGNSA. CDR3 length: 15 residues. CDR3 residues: CASSLASRPGAEAFF. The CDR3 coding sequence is TGTGCCAGCAGCTTAGCTTCCCGGCCAGGGGCTGAAGCTTTCTTT.

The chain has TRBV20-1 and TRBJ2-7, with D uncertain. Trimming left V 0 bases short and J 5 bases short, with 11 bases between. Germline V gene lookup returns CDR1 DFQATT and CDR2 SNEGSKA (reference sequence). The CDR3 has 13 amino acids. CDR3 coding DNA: TGCAGTGCTAGAGATCTTACCGTAAACGAGCAGTACTTC. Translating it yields CSARDLTVNEQYF.

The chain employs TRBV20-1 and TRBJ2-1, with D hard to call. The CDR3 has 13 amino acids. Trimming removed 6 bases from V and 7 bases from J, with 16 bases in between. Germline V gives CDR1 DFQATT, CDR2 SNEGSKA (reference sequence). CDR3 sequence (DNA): TGCAGTGCCGCACGGCTAGGAGTTAATGAGCAGTTCTTC. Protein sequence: CSAARLGVNEQFF.

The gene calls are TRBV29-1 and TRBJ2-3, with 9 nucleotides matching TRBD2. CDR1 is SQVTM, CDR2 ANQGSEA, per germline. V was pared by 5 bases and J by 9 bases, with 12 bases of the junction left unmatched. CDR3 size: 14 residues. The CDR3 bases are TGCAGCGTTAGGACTAGCGAGAGACTAGGGACGCAGTATTTT. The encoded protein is CSVRTSERLGTQYF.

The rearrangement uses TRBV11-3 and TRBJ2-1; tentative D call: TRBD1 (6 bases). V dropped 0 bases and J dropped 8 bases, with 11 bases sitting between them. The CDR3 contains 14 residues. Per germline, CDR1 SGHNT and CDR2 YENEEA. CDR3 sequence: CASSLDRRGHEQFF. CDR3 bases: TGTGCCAGCAGCTTAGATCGCAGGGGACATGAGCAGTTCTTC.

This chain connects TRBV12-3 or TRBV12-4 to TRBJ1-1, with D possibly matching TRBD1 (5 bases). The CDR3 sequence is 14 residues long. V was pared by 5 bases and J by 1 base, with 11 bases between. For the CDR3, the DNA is TGTGCCAGCAGTCACGGGACGGAGAACACTGAAGCTTTCTTT. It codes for CASSHGTENTEAFF.

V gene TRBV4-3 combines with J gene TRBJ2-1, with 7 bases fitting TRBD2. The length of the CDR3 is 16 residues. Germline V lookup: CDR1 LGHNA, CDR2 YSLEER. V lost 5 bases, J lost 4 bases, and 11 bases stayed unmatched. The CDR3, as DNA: TGCGCCAGCAGCGACTATCTAGCGGACTCTTACAATGAGCAGTTCTTC. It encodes CASSDYLADSYNEQFF.

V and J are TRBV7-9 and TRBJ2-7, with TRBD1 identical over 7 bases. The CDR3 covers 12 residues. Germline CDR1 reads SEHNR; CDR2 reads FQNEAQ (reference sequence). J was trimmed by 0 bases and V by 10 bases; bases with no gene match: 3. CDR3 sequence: CATRDSSYEQYF. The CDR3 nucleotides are TGTGCCACTCGGGACAGCTCCTACGAGCAGTACTTC.

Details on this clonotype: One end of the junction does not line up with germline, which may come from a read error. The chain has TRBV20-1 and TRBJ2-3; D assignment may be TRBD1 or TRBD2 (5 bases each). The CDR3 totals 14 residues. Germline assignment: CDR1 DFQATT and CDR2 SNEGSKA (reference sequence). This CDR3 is CRATPGPSTDTQYF. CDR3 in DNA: TGCAGAGCTACCCCGGGACCCAGCACAGATACGCAGTATTTT.

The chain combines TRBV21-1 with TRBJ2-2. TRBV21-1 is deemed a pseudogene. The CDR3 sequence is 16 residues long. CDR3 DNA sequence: TGTGCCAGCAGCAAAGCGCTTAGCGGAAACACCGGGGAGCTGTTTTTT. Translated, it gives CASSKALSGNTGELFF.

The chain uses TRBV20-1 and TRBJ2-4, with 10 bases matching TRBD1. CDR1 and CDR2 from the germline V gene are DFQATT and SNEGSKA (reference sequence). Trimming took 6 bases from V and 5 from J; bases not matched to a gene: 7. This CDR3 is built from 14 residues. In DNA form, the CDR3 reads TGCAGTGCAAATAGACAGGGGGCTGAAAACATTCAGTACTTC. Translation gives CSANRQGAENIQYF.

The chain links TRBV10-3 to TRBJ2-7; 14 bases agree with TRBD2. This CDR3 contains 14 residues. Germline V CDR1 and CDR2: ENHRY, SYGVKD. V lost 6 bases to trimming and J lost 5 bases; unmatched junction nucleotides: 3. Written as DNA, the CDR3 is TGTGCCATCAGAGGGACTAGCGGGAGCGACGAGCAGTACTTC. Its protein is CAIRGTSGSDEQYF.

This CDR3 is CASSYHGGYNEQFF. CDR3 nucleotide sequence: TGTGCCAGCAGTTACCACGGGGGCTACAATGAGCAGTTCTTC. J is TRBJ2-1 and V is TRBV6-5; D is perhaps TRBD2 (6 bases). V lost 2 bases to trimming and J lost 3 bases, with 8 bases between them. CDR1 is MNHEY and CDR2 is SVGAGI in the germline V gene. CDR3 length: 14 residues.

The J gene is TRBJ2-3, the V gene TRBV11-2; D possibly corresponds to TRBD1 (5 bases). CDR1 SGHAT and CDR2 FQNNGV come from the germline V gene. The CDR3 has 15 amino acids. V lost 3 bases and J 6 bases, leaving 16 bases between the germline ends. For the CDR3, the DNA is TGTGCCAGCAGCTTTAGGGGATCGGATTACGATACGCAGTATTTT. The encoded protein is CASSFRGSDYDTQYF. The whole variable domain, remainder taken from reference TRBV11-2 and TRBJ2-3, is EAGVAQSPRYKIIEKRQSVAFWCNPISGHATLYWYQQILGQGPKLLIQFQNNGVVDDSQLPKDRFSAERLKGVDSTLKIQPAKLEDSAVYLCASSFRGSDYDTQYFGPGTRLTVL.

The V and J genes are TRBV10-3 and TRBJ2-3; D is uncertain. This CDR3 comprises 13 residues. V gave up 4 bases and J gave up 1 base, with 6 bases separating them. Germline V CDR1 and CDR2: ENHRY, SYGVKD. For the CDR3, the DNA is TGTGCCATCAGTGTGGTTGGCACAGATACGCAGTATTTT. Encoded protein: CAISVVGTDTQYF.

CDR3 in DNA: TGTGCCAGTAGTATCGACAATGAAGCTTTCTTT. The encoded protein is CASSIDNEAFF. The chain has TRBV19 and TRBJ1-1, with no clear D. V was pared by 3 bases and J by 7 bases, with 6 bases between. The CDR3 covers 11 residues. Germline V lookup: CDR1 LNHDA, CDR2 SQIVND (reference sequence). The full variable domain, in which reference TRBV19 and TRBJ1-1 provide the parts outside the CDR3, is DGGITQSPKYLFRKEGQNVTLSCEQNLNHDAMYWYRQDPGQGLRLIYYSQIVNDFQKGDIAEGYSVSREKKESFPLTVTSAQKNPTAFYLCASSIDNEAFFGQGTRLTVV.

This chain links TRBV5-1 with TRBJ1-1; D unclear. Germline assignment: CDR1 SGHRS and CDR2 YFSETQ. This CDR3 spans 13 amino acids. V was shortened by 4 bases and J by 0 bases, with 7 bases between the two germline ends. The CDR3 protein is CASSPELNTEAFF. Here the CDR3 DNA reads TGCGCCAGCAGCCCAGAACTGAACACTGAAGCTTTCTTT.

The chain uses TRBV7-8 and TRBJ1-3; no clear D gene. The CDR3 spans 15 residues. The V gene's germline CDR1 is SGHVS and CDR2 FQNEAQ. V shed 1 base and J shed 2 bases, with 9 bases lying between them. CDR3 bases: TGTGCCAGCAGCTTAGTGATAGGGACTGGAAACACCATATATTTT. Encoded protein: CASSLVIGTGNTIYF.

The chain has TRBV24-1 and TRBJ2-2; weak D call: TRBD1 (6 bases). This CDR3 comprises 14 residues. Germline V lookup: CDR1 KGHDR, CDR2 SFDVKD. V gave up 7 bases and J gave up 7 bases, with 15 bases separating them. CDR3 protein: CATRGTGIGGELFF. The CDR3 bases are TGTGCCACCAGGGGAACAGGGATCGGCGGGGAGCTGTTTTTT.

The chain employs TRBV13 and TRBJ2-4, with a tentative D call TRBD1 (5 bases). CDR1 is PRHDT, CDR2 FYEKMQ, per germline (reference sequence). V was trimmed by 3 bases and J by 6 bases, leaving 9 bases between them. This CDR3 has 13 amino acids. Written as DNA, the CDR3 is TGTGCCAGCAGCTTTAGGGGCGGAAACATTCAGTACTTC. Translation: CASSFRGGNIQYF. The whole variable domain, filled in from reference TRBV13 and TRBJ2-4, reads AAGVIQSPRHLIKEKRETATLKCYPIPRHDTVYWYQQGPGQDPQFLISFYEKMQSDKGSIPDRFSAQQFSDYHSELNMSSLELGDSALYFCASSFRGGNIQYFGAGTRLSVL.

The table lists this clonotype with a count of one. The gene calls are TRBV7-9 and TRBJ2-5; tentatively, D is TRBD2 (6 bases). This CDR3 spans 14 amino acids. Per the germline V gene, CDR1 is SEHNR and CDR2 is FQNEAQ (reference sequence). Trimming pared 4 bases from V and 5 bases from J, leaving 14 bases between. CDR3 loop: CASSSLSGRETQYF. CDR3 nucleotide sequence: TGTGCCAGCAGCTCCTTATCTGGGAGGGAGACCCAGTACTTC.

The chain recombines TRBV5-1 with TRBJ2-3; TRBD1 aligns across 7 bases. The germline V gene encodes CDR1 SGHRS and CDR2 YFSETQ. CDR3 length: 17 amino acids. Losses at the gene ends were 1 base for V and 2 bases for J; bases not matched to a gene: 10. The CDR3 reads CASSLTDRVIVTDTQYF. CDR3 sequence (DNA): TGCGCCAGCAGCTTGACCGACAGGGTTATCGTCACAGATACGCAGTATTTT.

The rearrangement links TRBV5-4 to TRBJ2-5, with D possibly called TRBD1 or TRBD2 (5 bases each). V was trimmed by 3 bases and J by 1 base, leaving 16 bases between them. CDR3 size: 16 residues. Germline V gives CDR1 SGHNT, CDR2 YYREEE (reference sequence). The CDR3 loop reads CASSSGPRWIQETQYF. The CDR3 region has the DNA TGTGCCAGCAGCTCGGGGCCAAGATGGATCCAAGAGACCCAGTACTTC.